This T cell receptor (beta chain) was profiled in a study of early T cells in non-severe SARS-CoV-2 infection. Study background: Chains stayed unpaired after sequencing of bulk RNA from unsorted whole blood.

Each cDNA molecule carried a unique molecular identifier. TCRdb reanalysed the 5' RACE reads using MiXCR and keeps one entry per CDR3 protein. The profile shows 85,000 to 100,000 distinct CDR3 sequences, around 10% of them singletons. Trimming took 6 bases from V and 2 from J, leaving 8 bases between them. The CDR3 runs to 12 residues. Germline lookup yields CDR1 MNHEY and CDR2 SVGAGI. The chain has TRBV6-5 and TRBJ2-7; no clear D gene. Sequenced here: whole blood, sampled at baseline. The clonotype originates from an adult who was a healthcare worker with PCR-confirmed SARS-CoV-2 infection or an uninfected control (not recorded which). Here the CDR3 DNA reads TGTGCCAGCAGGGAAGGACCCTACGAGCAGTACTTC. Amino acids: CASREGPYEQYF.